What follows are 28 T cell receptor beta chains derived from one specimen sequenced in a study of T-cell reconstitution after alpha-beta-depleted transplantation in children. Preparation of the TCRbeta library involved a method that used unique molecular identifiers. TCRdb fed the PCR reads into MiXCR, producing one record per CDR3 protein. The table shows hundreds of thousands of distinct CDR3 sequences, with under 12% occurring only once. Sequencing used PBMCs, obtained before TCRalphabeta/CD19-depleted stem cell transplant. These receptors were taken from a child aged 2 to 15 with inherited bone marrow failure, due to receive a stem cell transplant.

The chain combines TRBV7-2 with TRBJ2-7; 12 positions agree with TRBD1. The germline gives CDR1 SGHTA, CDR2 FQGNSA. Trimming removed 2 bases from V and 7 bases from J; junction bases left unmatched: 6. The CDR3 is 15 amino acids. CDR3 coding DNA: TGTGCCAGCAGCTTATTTGGGACAGGGGGCCAAGAGCAGTACTTC. Translated, it gives CASSLFGTGGQEQYF.

The sample holds many counts of this clonotype. V gene TRBV4-2 combines with J gene TRBJ1-2, with D perhaps matching TRBD1 (5 bases). Trimming removed 1 base from V and 9 bases from J, with 15 bases in between. Germline CDR1 LGHNA, CDR2 YNFKEQ. The CDR3 runs 14 residues. CDR3 nucleotides: TGTGCCAGCAGCCAAGGGAGGCAGGGTGGGAGCTACACCTTC. Residues: CASSQGRQGGSYTF.

The genes are TRBV14 and TRBJ2-7; 8 bases are shared with TRBD2. This CDR3 region has 14 residues. With 4 bases clipped from V and 2 bases from J, the junction kept 4 bases outside the gene matches. Germline CDR1 reads SGHDN; CDR2 reads FVKESK. CDR3 residues: CASSLAGRTYEQYF. Written as DNA, the CDR3 is TGTGCCAGCAGCCTAGCGGGGAGAACCTACGAGCAGTACTTC.

The chain couples TRBV19 to TRBJ2-6, with no clear D. Germline-derived CDR1 and CDR2 are LNHDA and SQIVND (reference sequence). V lost 7 bases, J lost 4 bases, and 5 bases lay in between. The CDR3 totals 12 residues. CDR3 region: CASNSGANVLTF. The CDR3 bases are TGTGCCAGTAATTCCGGGGCCAACGTCCTGACTTTC.

This clonotype was counted at least ten times. This chain uses TRBV12-3 or TRBV12-4 with TRBJ2-1, with D hard to call. Trimming took 3 bases from V and 3 from J, leaving 6 bases between them. The CDR3 is 13 amino acids. The CDR3 sequence is CASSFLLYNEQFF. DNA for the CDR3: TGTGCCAGCAGTTTTTTACTCTACAATGAGCAGTTCTTC.

This clonotype was observed many times. The chain joins TRBV2 to TRBJ2-7, with unresolved D. The CDR3 has 13 residues. With 8 bases removed from V and 1 base from J, the gap between germline ends came to 12 bases. Germline values: CDR1 SNHLY, CDR2 FYNNEI. The CDR3 DNA follows: TGTGCCAGCTTCGATACGGCTTCCTACGAGCAGTACTTC. The encoded protein is CASFDTASYEQYF.

This clonotype was counted at least ten times. J is TRBJ2-3 and V is TRBV29-1; perhaps D is TRBD1 or TRBD2 (5 bases each). The V and J ends lost 3 bases and 1 base respectively, with 11 bases between them. The CDR3 is made up of 14 amino acids. The germline CDR1 and CDR2 sequences are SQVTM and ANQGSEA. For the CDR3, the DNA is TGCAGCGTTGATGGGCAGGGAGGCACAGATACGCAGTATTTT. Translating it yields CSVDGQGGTDTQYF.

The table lists this clonotype with many counts. The chain carries TRBV20-1 and TRBJ2-7, with D possibly being TRBD1 (6 bases). The CDR3 extends over 16 amino acids. Germline CDR1 and CDR2: DFQATT and SNEGSKA (reference sequence). V was pared by 0 bases and J by 6 bases, with 21 bases between. The CDR3 nucleotides are TGCAGTGCTAGAGATCCGATTTCCGGGATAGGGGGCGAGCAGTACTTC. Protein product: CSARDPISGIGGEQYF.

In DNA form, the CDR3 reads TGTGCCAGCAGCAGAACACGAAACGGCTACGAGCAGTACTTC. This encodes CASSRTRNGYEQYF. V gene TRBV7-9 combines with J gene TRBJ2-7; D gene unclear. Germline-derived CDR1 and CDR2 are SEHNR and FQNEAQ (reference sequence). V was shortened by 5 bases and J by 3 bases, with 14 bases between the two germline ends. The CDR3 contains 14 residues.

Ten or more counts support this clonotype. The chain has TRBV12-3 or TRBV12-4 and TRBJ1-6; tentative D call: TRBD1 (5 bases). The CDR3 has 14 residues. V lost 3 bases to trimming and J lost 7 bases, with 10 bases between them. The CDR3 DNA follows: TGTGCCAGCAGTTTTGGGGGGATGAATTCACCCCTCCACTTT. Translated, it gives CASSFGGMNSPLHF.

V is TRBV3-1 and J is TRBJ2-1; no clear D gene. From germline, CDR1 is LGHDT and CDR2 YNNKEL (reference sequence). V lost 5 bases and J 9 bases, leaving 8 bases between the germline ends. This CDR3 is built from 11 residues. CDR3 sequence reads: CASSTSREQFF. The CDR3 DNA follows: TGTGCCAGCAGCACCTCTCGTGAGCAGTTCTTC.

A few counts support this clonotype. The chain combines TRBV4-2 with TRBJ1-2; TRBD1 is a possible D gene (5 bases). This CDR3 region has 14 residues. V lost 0 bases and J lost 4, with 9 bases in between. CDR1 and CDR2 (germline): LGHNA, YNFKEQ. The DNA of the CDR3 is TGTGCCAGCAGCCAAGAATCAGGGCTCTATGGCTACACCTTC. Translated: CASSQESGLYGYTF.

At least ten counts were recorded for this clonotype. The rearrangement joins TRBV5-4 to TRBJ2-3; no clear D. The CDR3 extends over 13 amino acids. Germline CDR1 reads SGHNT; CDR2 reads YYREEE (reference sequence). With 3 bases removed from V and 5 bases from J, the gap between germline ends came to 10 bases. The CDR3 is CASSSNTEDTQYF. CDR3 nucleotides: TGTGCCAGCAGCTCTAATACGGAAGATACGCAGTATTTT. Supplemented by reference TRBV5-4 and TRBJ2-3, the full variable domain reads ETGVTQSPTHLIKTRGQQVTLRCSSQSGHNTVSWYQQALGQGPQFIFQYYREEENGRGNFPPRFSGLQFPNYSSELNVNALELDDSALYLCASSSNTEDTQYFGPGTRLTVL.

V usage is TRBV10-3 and J usage is TRBJ2-7; no firm D call. V dropped 2 bases and J dropped 3 bases, with 2 bases sitting between them. This CDR3 region has 11 residues. Germline V gene sequence: CDR1 ENHRY, CDR2 SYGVKD. CDR3 nucleotide sequence: TGTGCCATCAGTGAGGACTACGAGCAGTACTTC. It translates to CAISEDYEQYF.

This clonotype was picked up many times. The junction does not match germline at one end; this may be a read error. The chain recombines TRBV20-1 with TRBJ2-6, with 10 positions matching TRBD1. There are 11 residues in the CDR3. From germline, CDR1 is DFQATT and CDR2 SNEGSKA (reference sequence). Here the CDR3 reads CSARVTGGKAF. For the CDR3, the DNA is TGCAGTGCTAGGGTGACAGGGGGCAAGGCTTTC.

This clonotype has only a few counts. The V call is TRBV7-2, the J call TRBJ2-1; 14 bases line up with TRBD2. V was pared by 1 base and J by 6 bases, with 2 bases of the junction left unmatched. The V gene's germline CDR1 is SGHTA and CDR2 FQGNSA. The CDR3 extends over 16 amino acids. In nucleotides, the CDR3 is TGTGCCAGCAGCTTAGTGGGACTAGCGGGAGTCAATGAGCAGTTCTTC. Encoded protein: CASSLVGLAGVNEQFF.

This clonotype has ten or more counts. This chain joins TRBV15 and TRBJ2-1; 10 bases align to TRBD2. The CDR3 extends over 17 amino acids. The germline V gene encodes CDR1 LNHNV and CDR2 YYDKDF (reference sequence). With 4 bases clipped from V and 8 bases from J, the junction kept 14 bases outside the gene matches. As DNA, the CDR3 is TGTGCCACCAGCAAGGGAGGAGCGGGAGGGCCCACACATGAGCAGTTCTTC. This encodes CATSKGGAGGPTHEQFF.

This clonotype was counted a few times. The chain couples TRBV6-1 to TRBJ2-3; D is perhaps TRBD1 or TRBD2 (5 bases each). CDR1 MNHNS and CDR2 SASEGT come from the germline V gene. There are 13 residues in the CDR3. The ends were cut back, 0 bases at V and 5 bases at J, with 6 bases in the middle. For the CDR3, the DNA is TGTGCCAGCAGTGAAGCGGGGGAAGATACGCAGTATTTT. It codes for CASSEAGEDTQYF.

This clonotype was seen more than once but under ten times. V is TRBV9 and J is TRBJ2-2, with a tentative D call TRBD1 (6 bases). The CDR3 loop spans 17 amino acids. V lost 0 bases to trimming and J lost 3 bases, with 15 bases between them. Germline CDR1 SGDLS, CDR2 YYNGEE. The CDR3 sequence: CASSVAGSGAYTGELFF. The CDR3 bases are TGTGCCAGCAGCGTAGCTGGATCAGGGGCTTACACCGGGGAGCTGTTTTTT.

V is TRBV11-2 and J is TRBJ2-2; tentatively, D is TRBD1 (5 bases). Trimming pared 7 bases from V and 6 bases from J, leaving 12 bases between. CDR1 and CDR2 (germline): SGHAT, FQNNGV. The CDR3 is made up of 13 amino acids. The DNA of the CDR3 is TGTGCCAGCACAAGTGAAGGGGCCGGGGAGCTGTTTTTT. It is translated as CASTSEGAGELFF.

V is TRBV24-1 and J is TRBJ2-3, with unresolved D. The CDR3 runs to 16 residues. V gave up 1 base and J gave up 5 bases, with 15 bases separating them. In germline, CDR1 is KGHDR, CDR2 SFDVKD. This chain's CDR3 is CATSDFQDRGRDTQYF. The CDR3 coding sequence is TGTGCCACCAGTGATTTTCAAGACCGCGGTAGAGATACGCAGTATTTT.

This clonotype was observed many times. The genes are TRBV5-1 and TRBJ2-4; 9 bases are a match to TRBD2. This CDR3 has 18 residues. The trim removed 0 bases at V and 4 bases at J, leaving 11 bases unmatched. The germline V gene has CDR1 SGHRS and CDR2 YFSETQ. As DNA, the CDR3 is TGCGCCAGCAGCTTGGCCGTGTCTAGCGGGGCGTATAAAAACATTCAGTACTTC. It yields the protein CASSLAVSSGAYKNIQYF.

This clonotype was seen only a few times. The chain couples TRBV4-3 to TRBJ2-7, with D perhaps matching TRBD2 (5 bases). CDR1 is LGHNA, CDR2 YSLEER, per germline. The CDR3 totals 14 residues. V gave up 4 bases and J gave up 5 bases, with 15 bases separating them. CDR3 protein: CASSLRGERDEQYF. DNA for the CDR3: TGCGCCAGCAGCCTAAGAGGAGAGAGGGACGAGCAGTACTTC.

This clonotype has ten or more counts. The V call is TRBV5-1, the J call TRBJ2-2; 11 bases agree with TRBD1. CDR3 length: 18 residues. Germline V CDR1 and CDR2: SGHRS, YFSETQ. Trimming took 0 bases from V and 3 from J; bases not matched to a gene: 7. In DNA, the CDR3 is TGCGCCAGCAGCTTGGAGTTAGGACAGGGGGCGCACACCGGGGAGCTGTTTTTT. Protein product: CASSLELGQGAHTGELFF. The entire variable domain, with the rest obtained from reference TRBV5-1 and TRBJ2-2, is as follows: KAGVTQTPRYLIKTRGQQVTLSCSPISGHRSVSWYQQTPGQGLQFLFEYFSETQRNKGNFPGRFSGRQFSNSRSEMNVSTLELGDSALYLCASSLELGQGAHTGELFFGEGSRLTVL.

As to this clonotype: A single base separates this from a much larger clone, so it may be a read error. The chain joins TRBV27 to TRBJ2-7; maybe TRBD2 (5 bases). With 6 bases removed from V and 2 bases from J, the gap between germline ends came to 14 bases. Germline V lookup: CDR1 MNHEY, CDR2 SMNVEV (reference sequence). The CDR3 is 14 residues long. The CDR3 DNA reads as TGTGCCAGCAGCTGTGGGCCAGCGGCCTACGAGCAGTACTTC. Residues: CASSCGPAAYEQYF.

This clonotype has a count of ten or more. The chain links TRBV7-9 to TRBJ2-3; no clear D gene. The CDR3 has 13 residues. Trimming stripped 5 bases from V and 10 bases from J, with 16 bases between. Germline lookup yields CDR1 SEHNR and CDR2 FQNEAQ (reference sequence). CDR3 region: CASSPPLQEAQYF. In nucleotides, the CDR3 is TGTGCCAGCAGCCCTCCCCTACAAGAGGCGCAGTATTTT.

This clonotype was counted many times. This chain uses TRBV24-1 with TRBJ1-2, with D perhaps TRBD1 (6 bases). The CDR3 is made up of 14 amino acids. Trimming cost V 2 bases and J 1 base, with 7 bases left between them. Germline V gene lookup returns CDR1 KGHDR and CDR2 SFDVKD. The CDR3 DNA follows: TGTGCCACCAGTGATTCGGACAGTAACTATGGCTACACCTTC. Encoded protein: CATSDSDSNYGYTF.

This clonotype was detected many times. The chain links TRBV29-1 to TRBJ1-5; D is ambiguous. The CDR3 has 13 residues. Germline V gene data show CDR1 as SQVTM and CDR2 as ANQGSEA. V was shortened by 4 bases and J by 0 bases, with 7 bases between the two germline ends. CDR3: CSVVGDSNQPQHF. CDR3 DNA: TGCAGCGTTGTTGGGGATAGCAATCAGCCCCAGCATTTT.